This entry lists 3 T cell receptor beta chains sequenced from one sample in a study of cytomegalovirus exposure and HLA in healthy donors (TCRdb year 2017). Library creation used the immunoSEQ multiplex PCR assay. Held by TCRdb, this immuneACCESS table contains in-frame sequences only and omits some clones. Under half of the omission traces to an unresolved V gene where checked; the cause of the rest is unknown. The sample includes 130,000 to 150,000 clones, with roughly 87% observed a single time. In total, the top ten clones hold about 4.9% of the sample. The sample consisted of PBMCs. These receptors were obtained from a man aged 18 to 30 in good health and CMV-seropositive.

This chain's CDR3 is CASSLDRVGNQPQHF. The CDR3 nucleotides read TGTGCCAGCAGCTTAGACAGGGTGGGCAATCAGCCCCAGCATTTT. V and J are TRBV11-2 and TRBJ1-5, with D perhaps TRBD1 (5 bases). Looked up from germline, CDR1 is SGHAT and CDR2 is FQNNGV. CDR3 length equals 15 residues. V was shortened by 0 bases and J by 2 bases, with 8 bases between the two germline ends. Full variable domain (outside the CDR3, taken from reference TRBV11-2 and TRBJ1-5): EAGVAQSPRYKIIEKRQSVAFWCNPISGHATLYWYQQILGQGPKLLIQFQNNGVVDDSQLPKDRFSAERLKGVDSTLKIQPAKLEDSAVYLCASSLDRVGNQPQHFGDGTRLSIL.

The gene calls are TRBV6-1 and TRBJ2-7, with 8 bases lining up with TRBD1. Germline V gene lookup returns CDR1 MNHNS and CDR2 SASEGT. This CDR3 comprises 15 residues. Trimming took 8 bases from V and 1 from J; bases not matched to a gene: 10. The CDR3 DNA reads TGTGCCAGCGGCCGCGAGGACAGGGTATCCTACGAGCAGTACTTC. This codes for CASGREDRVSYEQYF.

Of note for this clone: One junction end disagrees with the germline gene, perhaps due to a read error. This chain connects TRBV15 to TRBJ1-1; tentatively, D is TRBD1 (6 bases). Germline V lookup: CDR1 LNHNV, CDR2 YYDKDF (reference sequence). CDR3 size: 15 residues. CDR3 bases: TGTGCCACCAGCAGAGATGGGGGCTTGAAGACTGAAGCTTTCTTT. Residues: CATSRDGGLKTEAFF. Filled out from reference TRBV15 and TRBJ1-1, the complete variable domain reads DAMVIQNPRYQVTQFGKPVTLSCSQTLNHNVMYWYQQKSSQAPKLLFHYYDKDFNNEADTPDNFQSRRPNTSFCFLDIRSPGLGDTAMYLCATSRDGGLKTEAFFGQGTRLTVV.